The clone carrying this T cell receptor beta chain was seen a few times. At one end the junction does not follow the germline gene, possibly because of a read error. The sample is drawn from a study of blood T cell repertoires in COVID-19. Only in-frame clones appear in the TCRdb table, and some are missing; sequencing was by immunoSEQ multiplex PCR. The sample records over 250,000 clones, about 92% being singletons. Germline V gene data show CDR1 as MNHEY and CDR2 as SMNVEV (reference sequence). This CDR3 is built from 16 residues. Those who participated ranged in age from roughly 18 to 89 years and resided in 20 to 25 US areas.

The sequenced sample was PBMCs or T cells enriched from blood (not recorded which). The TCR sequence derives from a man aged 60 to 75 who had recovered from COVID-19. This rearrangement joins TRBV27 to TRBJ2-1, with TRBD2 matching 10 bases. CDR3 sequence (DNA): TGTGCCAGCAGTTTAAGACTAGCGGGCTCCCACAATGAGCAGTTCTTC. Translated: CASSLRLAGSHNEQFF.